The 11 T cell receptor beta chains below come from one sample, sequenced in a study of T cell responses to AZD1222 COVID-19 vaccine. Using immunoSEQ multiplex PCR, the repertoire was profiled, and TCRdb retains in-frame clones only, with some absent. Seen here are 120,000 to 150,000 clones, 91% observed once, and the top ten hold about 7.5%. The specimen comprised peripheral blood, sampled 28 days after the second dose of the MenACWY control vaccine. These TCRs come from an adult who received the MenACWY meningococcal vaccine as a control.

The CDR3 nucleotides read TGTGCCACCAGTGATGGTGACAGGGGCTCTGGCTACACCTTC. This codes for CATSDGDRGSGYTF. V is TRBV24-1 and J is TRBJ1-2, with 8 bases lining up with TRBD1. There are 14 residues in the CDR3. V lost 3 bases to trimming and J lost 7 bases; unmatched junction nucleotides: 6. The germline gives CDR1 KGHDR, CDR2 SFDVKD.

The chain combines TRBV15 with TRBJ2-7; D possibly corresponds to TRBD1 (5 bases). Germline V gene lookup returns CDR1 LNHNV and CDR2 YYDKDF (reference sequence). The CDR3 runs 13 residues. V was pared by 4 bases and J by 7 bases, with 14 bases between. CDR3 bases: TGTGCCACCAGCACGGGCGTCGCAGGGGAGCAGTACTTC. Its protein is CATSTGVAGEQYF.

This chain connects TRBV20-1 to TRBJ1-1; D remains unclear. Looked up from germline, CDR1 is DFQATT and CDR2 is SNEGSKA (reference sequence). This CDR3 has 11 amino acids. Trimming removed 7 bases at V and 6 bases at J, with 12 bases between. CDR3 protein: CSGPGAAEAFF. In nucleotides, the CDR3 is TGCAGTGGACCGGGCGCGGCTGAAGCTTTCTTT.

V and J are TRBV3-1 (or the pseudogene TRBV3-2) and TRBJ1-6; TRBD1 aligns across 7 bases. V shed 0 bases and J 9 bases; nucleotides not matched to a gene: 8. Germline-derived CDR1 and CDR2 are LGHDT and YNNKEL (reference sequence). This CDR3 region has 16 residues. CDR3 coding DNA: TGTGCCAGCAGCCAAGATGGGACAGCACCAGTTTCACCCCTCCACTTT. Protein: CASSQDGTAPVSPLHF.

This clone was seen a single time. The CDR3 DNA sequence: TGCAGCGTTGAGAAGCGTACTAGCACAGATACGCAGTATTTT. As protein: CSVEKRTSTDTQYF. The chain couples TRBV29-1 to TRBJ2-3, with no clear D. The V end was cut by 3 bases, the J end by 0 bases, with 10 bases between. Germline CDR1 is SQVTM and CDR2 is ANQGSEA. The CDR3 length is 14 residues.

This rearrangement joins TRBV5-1 to TRBJ1-6; D is unclear. With 0 bases removed from V and 8 bases from J, the gap between germline ends came to 6 bases. Germline-derived CDR1 and CDR2 are SGHRS and YFSETQ. The CDR3 sequence is 13 residues long. The CDR3, as DNA: TGCGCCAGCAGCTTGGAGGAGTATTCACCCCTCCACTTT. Amino acid sequence: CASSLEEYSPLHF. Based on the CDR3 plus reference TRBV5-1 and TRBJ1-6, the full variable domain is KAGVTQTPRYLIKTRGQQVTLSCSPISGHRSVSWYQQTPGQGLQFLFEYFSETQRNKGNFPGRFSGRQFSNSRSEMNVSTLELGDSALYLCASSLEEYSPLHFGNGTRLTVT.

The V call is TRBV18, the J call TRBJ1-2; no reliable D call. The CDR3 runs 12 residues. Trimming shortened V by 3 bases and J by 3 bases, and 5 bases separated the two germline ends. Germline lookup yields CDR1 KGHSH and CDR2 LQKENI. As DNA, the CDR3 is TGTGCCAGCTCACCCGTGGACTATGGCTACACCTTC. Translated, it gives CASSPVDYGYTF.

The rearrangement joins TRBV5-1 to TRBJ1-1; D is undetermined. The CDR3 spans 13 residues. The germline V gene has CDR1 SGHRS and CDR2 YFSETQ. V shed 4 bases and J shed 2 bases, with 9 bases lying between them. CDR3 bases: TGCGCCAGCAGCGTGGAAGTTAACACTGAAGCTTTCTTT. This encodes CASSVEVNTEAFF.

This chain connects TRBV6-1 to TRBJ1-2; D is ambiguous. V was shortened by 0 bases and J by 1 base, with 9 bases between the two germline ends. Germline V gene data show CDR1 as MNHNS and CDR2 as SASEGT. There are 15 residues in the CDR3. The CDR3 coding sequence is TGTGCCAGCAGTGAAGCGCAAGGAGTTAACTATGGCTACACCTTC. This codes for CASSEAQGVNYGYTF.

This chain connects TRBV7-9 to TRBJ2-3; D assignment may be TRBD1 or TRBD2 (6 bases each). V dropped 7 bases and J dropped 0 bases, with 29 bases sitting between them. CDR1 is SEHNR and CDR2 is FQNEAQ in the germline V gene (reference sequence). The CDR3 is 20 amino acids. Here the CDR3 DNA reads TGTGCCAGCACCCTCCCTCCTGGTGACAGGAGGGTTGTTAGCACAGATACGCAGTATTTT. Protein sequence: CASTLPPGDRRVVSTDTQYF. Based on the CDR3 plus reference TRBV7-9 and TRBJ2-3, the full variable domain is DTGVSQNPRHKITKRGQNVTFRCDPISEHNRLYWYRQTLGQGPEFLTYFQNEAQLEKSRLLSDRFSAERPKGSFSTLEIQRTEQGDSAMYLCASTLPPGDRRVVSTDTQYFGPGTRLTVL.

The gene calls are TRBV3-1 (or the pseudogene TRBV3-2) and TRBJ1-2; D is possibly TRBD1 (5 bases). This CDR3 is built from 15 residues. The ends were cut back, 1 base at V and 3 bases at J, with 12 bases in the middle. The germline V gene has CDR1 LGHDT and CDR2 YNNKEL (reference sequence). CDR3 loop: CASSQAKGRDYGYTF. The CDR3 DNA follows: TGTGCCAGCAGCCAAGCTAAGGGGCGCGACTATGGCTACACCTTC.